This T cell receptor (beta chain) was sequenced for a study of CD8 T cells in Susac syndrome. Study outcomes and limitations: Clonal expansion was not observed in the Susac syndrome CD4+ T cell repertoires.

With random hexamers, reverse transcription was performed on about 0.5 to 1 ug of RNA. The immunoSEQ assay covered 54 Vbeta and 13 Jbeta segments for CDR3. TCRdb reprocessed the immunoSEQ multiplex PCR reads with MiXCR, giving one entry per CDR3 protein. The repertoire includes some 200,000 distinct CDR3 sequences, 90% to 97% of them detected once, and around 0.1% sits in the top ten. While CD8+ and CD4+ T cells were isolated negatively, TEMRA cells were enriched by FACS. Trimming cost V 4 bases and J 5 bases; bases outside gene matches: 9. The CDR3 contains 16 residues. The germline V gene encodes CDR1 KGHSH and CDR2 LQKENI. To note about this clonotype: The antigen is not known.

This chain joins TRBV18 and TRBJ2-3, with 10 bases that match TRBD1. The TCR sequence derives from a human donor with Susac syndrome. The sequenced material came from CD4+ T cells from PBMCs. CDR3 nucleotide sequence: TGTGCCAGCTCACAAACGACAGGGGGCGCGGGAGATACGCAGTATTTT. The encoded protein is CASSQTTGGAGDTQYF.